Listed here is a single T cell receptor beta chain. The antigen remains undetermined. This sample includes further DNA sequences coding for the same CDR3. These data come from a study of shared clonotypes between healthy human individuals. Study details: With ages of 18 to 49, the donors were a couple of women and three men.

Trimming left V 0 bases short and J 4 bases short, with 6 bases between. This CDR3 spans 13 amino acids. Germline lookup yields CDR1 LNHNV and CDR2 YYDKDF (reference sequence). Libraries were prepared by immunoSEQ multiplex PCR; TCRdb keeps only in-frame clonotypes and omits some of them. This repertoire shows about 2.4 million clones, approximately 94% found once; its top ten account for 0.13% to 0.15%. Whole-study findings and limits: Few donors limited the genetic and exposure-history diversity represented.

This receptor was identified in a man aged 18 to 29 in good health. J is TRBJ2-5 and V is TRBV15; D is uncertain. Sequencing used naive CD4+ T cells sorted from blood. Regarding subset: CD45RA+ positively selected. The CDR3 protein is CATSRDNGETQYF. CDR3 coding DNA: TGTGCCACCAGCAGAGATAATGGAGAGACCCAGTACTTC.